This T cell receptor beta chain was documented in a study of blood T cell repertoires in COVID-19. Overall study context: Nucleic acid was either cDNA or gDNA, and it came from T cells, B-cell-depleted T cells, or PBMCs.

Clones were sequenced by immunoSEQ multiplex PCR, and TCRdb holds only the in-frame ones, with some missing. The sample yields roughly 300,000 clones, 85% seen once. Trimming at V came to 2 bases and at J to 9 bases, leaving 8 bases not matched to a gene. The CDR3 is 15 residues long. CDR1 SGHAT and CDR2 FQNNGV come from the germline V gene. The sequence was collected from a human donor in a cohort sampled during active COVID-19. The chain is built from TRBV11-2 and TRBJ2-1, with 9 bases that match TRBD2. What was sequenced was peripheral blood. CDR3 protein: CASSLIPSGDIEQFF. The CDR3 DNA sequence: TGTGCCAGCAGCTTAATCCCTAGCGGGGATATTGAGCAGTTCTTC.